This T cell receptor (beta chain) was captured by sequencing in a study of T cell changes during pregnancy in multiple sclerosis. Trimming took off 2 bases at V and 4 bases at J, with 5 bases between the two ends. The germline CDR1 and CDR2 sequences are MGHRA and YSYEKL. The CDR3 is 13 residues long. Profiling relied on immunoSEQ multiplex PCR, and the TCRdb table lists in-frame clones only, not all of them. Of just under 35,000 clones listed, approximately 90% are singletons. The V and J genes are TRBV4-1 and TRBJ2-2; D gene ambiguous. This sequence originates from a female donor in good health, enrolled as a control in a pregnancy study. Sequencing was performed on peripheral blood, taken in the second trimester of pregnancy. The CDR3 loop reads CASSQRLTGELFF. The CDR3, as DNA: TGCGCCAGCAGCCAAAGACTCACCGGGGAGCTGTTTTTT.